This T cell receptor beta chain came from a study of CD8+CD57+ T cells in acquired aplastic anemia. Across the study: The DNA of sorted CD4+ and CD8+ cells averaged roughly 3.2 ug. Study-wide results and limits: The study identified twenty-nine CD8+ CDR3 sequences shared by patients and controls.

Germline lookup yields CDR1 DFQATT and CDR2 SNEGSKA (reference sequence). Trimming stripped 2 bases from V and 4 bases from J, with 6 bases between. The CDR3 totals 12 residues. This clonotype was recorded many times. Its antigen is undetermined. Investigators profiled TCR beta VDJ and CDR3 from genomic DNA template. TCRdb re-called the reads with MiXCR, one entry per CDR3 protein. This table has roughly 63,000 distinct CDR3 sequences, approximately 51% appearing once. Sequencing input: sorted CD4+, CD8+, or CD8+CD57+ T cells (not recorded which) from PBMCs. The chain employs TRBV20-1 and TRBJ2-1; perhaps TRBD2 as D (6 bases). The clonotype originates from a human donor in good health, serving as a control. The DNA for the CDR3 is TGCAGTGCTAGAAGCGGGTACAATGAGCAGTTCTTC. Amino acids: CSARSGYNEQFF.